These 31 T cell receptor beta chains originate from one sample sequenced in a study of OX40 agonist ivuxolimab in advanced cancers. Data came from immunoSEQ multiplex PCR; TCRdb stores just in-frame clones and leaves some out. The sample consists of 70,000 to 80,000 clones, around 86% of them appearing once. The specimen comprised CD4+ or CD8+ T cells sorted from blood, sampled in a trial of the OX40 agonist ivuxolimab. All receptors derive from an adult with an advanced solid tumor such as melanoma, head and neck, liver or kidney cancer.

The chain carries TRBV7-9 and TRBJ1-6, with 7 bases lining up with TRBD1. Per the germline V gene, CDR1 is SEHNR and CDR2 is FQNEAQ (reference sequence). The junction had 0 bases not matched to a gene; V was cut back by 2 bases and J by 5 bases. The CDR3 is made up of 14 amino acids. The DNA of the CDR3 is TGTGCCAGCAGCTTACAGGGGGATAATTCACCCCTCCACTTT. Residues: CASSLQGDNSPLHF.

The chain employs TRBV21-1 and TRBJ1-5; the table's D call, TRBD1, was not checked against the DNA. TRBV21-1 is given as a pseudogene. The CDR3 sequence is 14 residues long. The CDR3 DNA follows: TGTGCCAGCAGCGTCCAGGGGGCGGGTCAGCCCCAGCATTTT. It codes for CASSVQGAGQPQHF.

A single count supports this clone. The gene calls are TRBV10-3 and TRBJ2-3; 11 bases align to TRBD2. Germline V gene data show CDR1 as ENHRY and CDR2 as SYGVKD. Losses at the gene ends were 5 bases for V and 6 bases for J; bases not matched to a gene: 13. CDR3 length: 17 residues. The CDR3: CAISITGTSGGGDTQYF. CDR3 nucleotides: TGTGCCATCAGTATCACCGGGACTAGCGGCGGAGGGGATACGCAGTATTTT.

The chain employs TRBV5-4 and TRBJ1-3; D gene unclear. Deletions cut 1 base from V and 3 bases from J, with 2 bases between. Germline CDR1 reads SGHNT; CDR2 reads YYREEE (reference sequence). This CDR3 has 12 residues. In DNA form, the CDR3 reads TGTGCCAGCAGCTTGAGTGGAAACACCATATATTTT. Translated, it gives CASSLSGNTIYF.

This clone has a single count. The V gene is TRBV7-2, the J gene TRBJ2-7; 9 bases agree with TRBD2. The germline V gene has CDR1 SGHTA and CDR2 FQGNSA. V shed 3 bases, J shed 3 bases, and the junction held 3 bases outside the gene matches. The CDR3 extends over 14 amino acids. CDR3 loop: CASSFQRGDYEQYF. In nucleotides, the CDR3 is TGTGCCAGCAGCTTTCAGCGGGGGGACTACGAGCAGTACTTC.

CDR3 region: CASSPGLAGDGGSGELFF. DNA of the CDR3: TGTGCCAGCAGCCCAGGGCTAGCGGGGGATGGTGGGTCCGGGGAGCTGTTTTTT. This chain joins TRBV9 and TRBJ2-2; 10 nucleotides agree with TRBD2. The CDR3 runs to 18 residues. Germline V gene sequence: CDR1 SGDLS, CDR2 YYNGEE. The V and J ends lost 4 bases and 6 bases, in that order; junction bases with no gene match: 15.

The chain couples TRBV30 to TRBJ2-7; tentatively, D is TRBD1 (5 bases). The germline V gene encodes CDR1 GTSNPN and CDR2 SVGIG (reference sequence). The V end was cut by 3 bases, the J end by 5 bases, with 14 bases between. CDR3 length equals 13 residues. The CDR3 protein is CAWRTAFLDEQYF. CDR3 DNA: TGTGCCTGGAGGACAGCTTTTTTGGACGAGCAGTACTTC.

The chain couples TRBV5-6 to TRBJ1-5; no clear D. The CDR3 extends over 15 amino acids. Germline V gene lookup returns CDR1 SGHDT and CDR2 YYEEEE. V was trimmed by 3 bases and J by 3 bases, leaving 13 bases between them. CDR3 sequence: CASSSLAEFNQPQHF. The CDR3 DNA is TGTGCCAGCAGCTCCCTTGCAGAGTTCAATCAGCCCCAGCATTTT.

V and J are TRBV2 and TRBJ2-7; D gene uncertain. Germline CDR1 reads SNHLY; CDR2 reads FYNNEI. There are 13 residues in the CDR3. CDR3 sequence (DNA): TGTTCTATCTCCCAGGCCGGATCCTACGAGCAGTACTTC. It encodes CSISQAGSYEQYF.

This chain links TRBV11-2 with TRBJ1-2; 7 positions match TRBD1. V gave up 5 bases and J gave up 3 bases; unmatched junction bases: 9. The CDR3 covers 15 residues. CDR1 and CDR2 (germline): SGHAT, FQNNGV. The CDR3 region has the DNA TGTGCCAGCAGCCATCCGACAGGGAGAGACTATGGCTACACCTTC. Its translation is CASSHPTGRDYGYTF.

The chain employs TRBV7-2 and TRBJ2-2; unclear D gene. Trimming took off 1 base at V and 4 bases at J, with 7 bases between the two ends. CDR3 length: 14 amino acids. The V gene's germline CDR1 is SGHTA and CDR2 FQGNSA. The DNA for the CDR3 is TGTGCCAGCAGCTTAGGGACCCTCACCGGGGAGCTGTTTTTT. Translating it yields CASSLGTLTGELFF.

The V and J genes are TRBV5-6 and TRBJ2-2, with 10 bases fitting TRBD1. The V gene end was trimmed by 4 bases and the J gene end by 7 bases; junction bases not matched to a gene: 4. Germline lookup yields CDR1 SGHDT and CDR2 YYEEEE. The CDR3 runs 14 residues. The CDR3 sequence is CASSGDRGGGELFF. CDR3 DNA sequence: TGTGCCAGCAGCGGGGACAGGGGTGGCGGGGAGCTGTTTTTT.

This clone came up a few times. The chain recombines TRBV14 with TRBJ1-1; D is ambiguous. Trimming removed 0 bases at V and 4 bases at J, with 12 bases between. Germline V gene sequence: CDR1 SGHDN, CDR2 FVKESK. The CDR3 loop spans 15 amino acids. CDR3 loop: CASSQDGRWGTEAFF. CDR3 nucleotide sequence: TGTGCCAGCAGCCAAGACGGGAGGTGGGGCACTGAAGCTTTCTTT.

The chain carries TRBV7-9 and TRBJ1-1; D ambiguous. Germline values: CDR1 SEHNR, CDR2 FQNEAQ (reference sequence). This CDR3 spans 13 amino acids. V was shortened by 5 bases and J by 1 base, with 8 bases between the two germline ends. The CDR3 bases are TGTGCCAGCAGCCCCAATAGGAACACTGAAGCTTTCTTT. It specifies CASSPNRNTEAFF.

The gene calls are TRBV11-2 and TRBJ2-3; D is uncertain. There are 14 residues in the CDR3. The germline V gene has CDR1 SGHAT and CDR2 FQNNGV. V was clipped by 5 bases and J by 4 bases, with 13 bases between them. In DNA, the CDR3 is TGTGCCAGCAGCCCCTGGGCAGGACCAGATACGCAGTATTTT. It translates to CASSPWAGPDTQYF.

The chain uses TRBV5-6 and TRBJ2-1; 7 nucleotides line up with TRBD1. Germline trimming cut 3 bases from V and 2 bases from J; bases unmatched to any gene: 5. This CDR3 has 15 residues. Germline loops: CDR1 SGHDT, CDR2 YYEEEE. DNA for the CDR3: TGTGCCAGCAGCTCTTTAGGACAGGCCTACAATGAGCAGTTCTTC. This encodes CASSSLGQAYNEQFF.

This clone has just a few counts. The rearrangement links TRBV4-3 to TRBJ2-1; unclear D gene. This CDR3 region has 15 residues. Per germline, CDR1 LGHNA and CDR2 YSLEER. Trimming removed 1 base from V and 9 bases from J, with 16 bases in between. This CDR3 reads CASSQASTVGLEQFF. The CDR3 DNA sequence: TGCGCCAGCAGCCAAGCCAGCACGGTGGGCCTTGAGCAGTTCTTC.

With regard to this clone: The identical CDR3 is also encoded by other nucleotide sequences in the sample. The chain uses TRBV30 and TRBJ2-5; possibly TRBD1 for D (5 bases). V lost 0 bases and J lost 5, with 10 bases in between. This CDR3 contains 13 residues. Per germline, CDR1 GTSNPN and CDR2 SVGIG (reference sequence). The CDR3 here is CAWSVGYRETQYF. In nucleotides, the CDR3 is TGTGCCTGGAGTGTAGGCTACAGGGAGACCCAGTACTTC.

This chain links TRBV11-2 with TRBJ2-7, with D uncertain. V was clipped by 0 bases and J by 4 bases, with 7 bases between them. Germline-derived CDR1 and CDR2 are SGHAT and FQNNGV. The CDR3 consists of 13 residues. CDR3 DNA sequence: TGTGCCAGCAGCTTAGAACCCGGGTACGAGCAGTACTTC. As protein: CASSLEPGYEQYF.

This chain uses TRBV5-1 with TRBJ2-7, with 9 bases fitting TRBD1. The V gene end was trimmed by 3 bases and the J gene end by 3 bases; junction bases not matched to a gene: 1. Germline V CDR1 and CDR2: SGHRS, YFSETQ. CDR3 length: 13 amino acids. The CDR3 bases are TGCGCCAGCAGCTGGACAGGGGACTACGAGCAGTACTTC. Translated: CASSWTGDYEQYF.

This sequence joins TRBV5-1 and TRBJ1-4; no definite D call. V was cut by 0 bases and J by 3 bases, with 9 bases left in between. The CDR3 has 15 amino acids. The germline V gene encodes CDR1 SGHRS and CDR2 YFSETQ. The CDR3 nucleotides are TGCGCCAGCAGCTTGGCCCAGGCCCCTAATGAAAAACTGTTTTTT. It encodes CASSLAQAPNEKLFF. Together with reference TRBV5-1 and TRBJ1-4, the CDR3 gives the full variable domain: KAGVTQTPRYLIKTRGQQVTLSCSPISGHRSVSWYQQTPGQGLQFLFEYFSETQRNKGNFPGRFSGRQFSNSRSEMNVSTLELGDSALYLCASSLAQAPNEKLFFGSGTQLSVL.

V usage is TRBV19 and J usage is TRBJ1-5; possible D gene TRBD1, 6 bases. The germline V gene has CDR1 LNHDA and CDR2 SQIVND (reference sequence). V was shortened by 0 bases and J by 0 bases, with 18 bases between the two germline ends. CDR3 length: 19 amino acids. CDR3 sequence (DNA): TGTGCCAGTAGTATAGATAAGGACAGACTGAAATTTAGCAATCAGCCCCAGCATTTT. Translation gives CASSIDKDRLKFSNQPQHF.

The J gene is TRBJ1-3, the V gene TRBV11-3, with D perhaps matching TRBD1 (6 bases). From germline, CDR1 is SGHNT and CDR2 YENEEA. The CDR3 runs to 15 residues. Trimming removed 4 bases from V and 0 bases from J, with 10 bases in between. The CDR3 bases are TGTGCCAGCAGCTCGTTCAGGGGCTCTGGAAACACCATATATTTT. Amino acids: CASSSFRGSGNTIYF.

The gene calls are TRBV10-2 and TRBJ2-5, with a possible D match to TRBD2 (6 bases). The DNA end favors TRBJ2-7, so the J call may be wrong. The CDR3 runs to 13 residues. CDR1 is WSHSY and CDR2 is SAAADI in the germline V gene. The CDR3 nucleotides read TGCGCCAGCAGTGAGACGGGAGAGTACGAGCAGTACTTC. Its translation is CASSETGEYEQYF.

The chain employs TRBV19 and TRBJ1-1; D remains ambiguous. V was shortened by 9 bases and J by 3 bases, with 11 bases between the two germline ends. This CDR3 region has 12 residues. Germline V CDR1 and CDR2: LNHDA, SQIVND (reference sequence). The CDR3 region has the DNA TGTGCCAGCACTATCGGGGACACTGAAGCTTTCTTT. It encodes CASTIGDTEAFF.

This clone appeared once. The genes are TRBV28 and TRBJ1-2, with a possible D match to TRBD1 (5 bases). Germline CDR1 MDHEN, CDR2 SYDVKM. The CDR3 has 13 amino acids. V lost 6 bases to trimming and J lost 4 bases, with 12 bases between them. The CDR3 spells CASRPDRFYGYTF. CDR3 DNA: TGTGCCAGCAGACCCGACAGATTCTATGGCTACACCTTC.

In DNA form, the CDR3 reads TGTGCCAGCAGCTTAGTCCTACGGGGAGAGCTGTTTTTT. Translating gives CASSLVLRGELFF. V and J are TRBV7-6 and TRBJ2-2, with TRBD2 as a possible D gene (5 bases). The V end was cut by 1 base, the J end by 11 bases, with 11 bases between. CDR1 is SGHVS, CDR2 FNYEAQ, per germline. This CDR3 is 13 amino acids long.

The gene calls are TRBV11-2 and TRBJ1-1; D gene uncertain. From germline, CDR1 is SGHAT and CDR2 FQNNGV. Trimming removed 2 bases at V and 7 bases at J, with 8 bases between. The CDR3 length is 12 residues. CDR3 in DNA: TGTGCCAGCAGCTTAACGAGACTTGAAGCTTTCTTT. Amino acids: CASSLTRLEAFF.

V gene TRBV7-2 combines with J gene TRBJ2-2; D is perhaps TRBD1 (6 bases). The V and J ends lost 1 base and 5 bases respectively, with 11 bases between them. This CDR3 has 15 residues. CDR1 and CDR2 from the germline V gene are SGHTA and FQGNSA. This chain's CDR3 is CASSLGRGYTGELFF. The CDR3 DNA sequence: TGTGCCAGCAGCTTAGGCAGGGGATATACCGGGGAGCTGTTTTTT.

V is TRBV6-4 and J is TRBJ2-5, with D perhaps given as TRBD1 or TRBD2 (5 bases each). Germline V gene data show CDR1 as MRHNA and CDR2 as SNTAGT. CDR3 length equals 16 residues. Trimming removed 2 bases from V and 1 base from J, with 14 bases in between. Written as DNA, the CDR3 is TGTGCCAGCAGTGACGCTCACGGGACGCGCCAAGAGACCCAGTACTTC. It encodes CASSDAHGTRQETQYF.

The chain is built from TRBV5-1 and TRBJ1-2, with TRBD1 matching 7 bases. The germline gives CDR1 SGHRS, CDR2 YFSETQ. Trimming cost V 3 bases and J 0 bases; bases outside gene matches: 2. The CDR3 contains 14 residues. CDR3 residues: CASSSGTANYGYTF. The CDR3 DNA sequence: TGCGCCAGCAGCTCCGGGACAGCTAACTATGGCTACACCTTC. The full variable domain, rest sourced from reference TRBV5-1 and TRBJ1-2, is KAGVTQTPRYLIKTRGQQVTLSCSPISGHRSVSWYQQTPGQGLQFLFEYFSETQRNKGNFPGRFSGRQFSNSRSEMNVSTLELGDSALYLCASSSGTANYGYTFGSGTRLTVV.